This TCR beta chain was profiled in a study of cytomegalovirus exposure and HLA in healthy donors. The PCR was carried out with 60 Vbeta primers and 13 Jbeta primers. Data came from immunoSEQ multiplex PCR; TCRdb stores just in-frame clones and leaves some out. The data show about 89,000 clones, approximately 9% seen once. Though probably carrying unrecorded immune exposures, donors were nominally healthy at sampling. Study findings and constraints: Later on, an analysis showed TCR association rates differing by HLA locus, with DRB1 the most and HLA-C the fewest.

Concerning this clone: What it binds is not known.

Material for sequencing was PBMCs. The sequence came from a man aged 50 or older in good health and CMV-seropositive.

CDR3 amino acids: CASSPRDTTSGANVLTF. The CDR3 DNA reads as TGCGCCAGCAGCCCACGGGACACTACCTCTGGGGCCAACGTCCTGACTTTC. The J gene is TRBJ2-6, the V gene TRBV4-1, with a weak D call TRBD1 (6 bases). Germline-derived CDR1 and CDR2 are MGHRA and YSYEKL. V was clipped by 4 bases and J by 0 bases, with 13 bases between them. CDR3 length: 17 amino acids.